Listed below are T cell receptor beta chains from one sample, sequenced in a study of T cell responses to AZD1222 COVID-19 vaccine. Here immunoSEQ multiplex PCR was the method, and the copy in TCRdb shows in-frame clones only, minus some. Of roughly 120,000 clones in the sample, about nine tenths were seen once. The sample here was peripheral blood, taken on day 0 of MenACWY control vaccination. All receptors come from an adult in good health. Both conserved end residues are part of each CDR3. D genes are given only for firm matches.

. | TRBJ2-3 | TRBV7-2 | TGTGCCAGCAGCTTAAGGACTTACCGTGATACGCAGTATTTT | CASSLRTYRDTQYF
. | TRBJ1-5 | TRBV6-5 | TGTGCCAGCAGTTCCCACGACACAGGGACGCAGCCCCAGCATTTT | CASSSHDTGTQPQHF
. | TRBJ1-1 | TRBV12-3/TRBV12-4 | TGTGCCAGCAGTTTAGCAGAGAACACTGAAGCTTTCTTT | CASSLAENTEAFF
TRBD2 | TRBJ2-7 | TRBV7-9 | TGTGCCAGCAGCTCTCAGCGACTAGCGGGACTCAACGAGCAGTACTTC | CASSSQRLAGLNEQYF
. | TRBJ2-1 | TRBV29-1 | TGCAGCGTTGAAAGCACTAGTGCCTACAATGAGCAGTTCTTC | CSVESTSAYNEQFF
. | TRBJ2-7 | TRBV19 | TGTGCCAGTAGTATAGATATAGGGACCTACGAGCAGTACTTC | CASSIDIGTYEQYF
. | TRBJ2-3 | TRBV3-1/TRBV3-2 | TGTGCCAGCAGCCAAGACGCGGGCCGGACAGATACGCAGTATTTT | CASSQDAGRTDTQYF
TRBD2 | TRBJ2-7 | TRBV19 | TGTGCCAGTAGTGCCTCGACTAGCGGCTACGAGCAGTACTTC | CASSASTSGYEQYF
TRBD1 | TRBJ2-3 | TRBV7-9 | TGTGCCAGCAGCAAAACAGGGGGCATAGATACGCAGTATTTT | CASSKTGGIDTQYF
. | TRBJ2-7 | TRBV18 | TGTGCCAGCTCACCACGAAGAGATTCCTACGAGCAGTACTTC | CASSPRRDSYEQYF
TRBD1 | TRBJ1-6 | TRBV18 | TGTGCCAGCTCGAGGGACAGCGATTCACCCCTCCACTTT | CASSRDSDSPLHF
TRBD1 | TRBJ1-2 | TRBV7-9 | TGTGCCAGCAGCTCAGGGGGCTGGGGCTATGGCTACACCTTC | CASSSGGWGYGYTF
TRBD1 | TRBJ1-2 | TRBV30 | TGTGCCTGGAGTGCTTTAAGGGGGCATAACTATGGCTACACCTTC | CAWSALRGHNYGYTF